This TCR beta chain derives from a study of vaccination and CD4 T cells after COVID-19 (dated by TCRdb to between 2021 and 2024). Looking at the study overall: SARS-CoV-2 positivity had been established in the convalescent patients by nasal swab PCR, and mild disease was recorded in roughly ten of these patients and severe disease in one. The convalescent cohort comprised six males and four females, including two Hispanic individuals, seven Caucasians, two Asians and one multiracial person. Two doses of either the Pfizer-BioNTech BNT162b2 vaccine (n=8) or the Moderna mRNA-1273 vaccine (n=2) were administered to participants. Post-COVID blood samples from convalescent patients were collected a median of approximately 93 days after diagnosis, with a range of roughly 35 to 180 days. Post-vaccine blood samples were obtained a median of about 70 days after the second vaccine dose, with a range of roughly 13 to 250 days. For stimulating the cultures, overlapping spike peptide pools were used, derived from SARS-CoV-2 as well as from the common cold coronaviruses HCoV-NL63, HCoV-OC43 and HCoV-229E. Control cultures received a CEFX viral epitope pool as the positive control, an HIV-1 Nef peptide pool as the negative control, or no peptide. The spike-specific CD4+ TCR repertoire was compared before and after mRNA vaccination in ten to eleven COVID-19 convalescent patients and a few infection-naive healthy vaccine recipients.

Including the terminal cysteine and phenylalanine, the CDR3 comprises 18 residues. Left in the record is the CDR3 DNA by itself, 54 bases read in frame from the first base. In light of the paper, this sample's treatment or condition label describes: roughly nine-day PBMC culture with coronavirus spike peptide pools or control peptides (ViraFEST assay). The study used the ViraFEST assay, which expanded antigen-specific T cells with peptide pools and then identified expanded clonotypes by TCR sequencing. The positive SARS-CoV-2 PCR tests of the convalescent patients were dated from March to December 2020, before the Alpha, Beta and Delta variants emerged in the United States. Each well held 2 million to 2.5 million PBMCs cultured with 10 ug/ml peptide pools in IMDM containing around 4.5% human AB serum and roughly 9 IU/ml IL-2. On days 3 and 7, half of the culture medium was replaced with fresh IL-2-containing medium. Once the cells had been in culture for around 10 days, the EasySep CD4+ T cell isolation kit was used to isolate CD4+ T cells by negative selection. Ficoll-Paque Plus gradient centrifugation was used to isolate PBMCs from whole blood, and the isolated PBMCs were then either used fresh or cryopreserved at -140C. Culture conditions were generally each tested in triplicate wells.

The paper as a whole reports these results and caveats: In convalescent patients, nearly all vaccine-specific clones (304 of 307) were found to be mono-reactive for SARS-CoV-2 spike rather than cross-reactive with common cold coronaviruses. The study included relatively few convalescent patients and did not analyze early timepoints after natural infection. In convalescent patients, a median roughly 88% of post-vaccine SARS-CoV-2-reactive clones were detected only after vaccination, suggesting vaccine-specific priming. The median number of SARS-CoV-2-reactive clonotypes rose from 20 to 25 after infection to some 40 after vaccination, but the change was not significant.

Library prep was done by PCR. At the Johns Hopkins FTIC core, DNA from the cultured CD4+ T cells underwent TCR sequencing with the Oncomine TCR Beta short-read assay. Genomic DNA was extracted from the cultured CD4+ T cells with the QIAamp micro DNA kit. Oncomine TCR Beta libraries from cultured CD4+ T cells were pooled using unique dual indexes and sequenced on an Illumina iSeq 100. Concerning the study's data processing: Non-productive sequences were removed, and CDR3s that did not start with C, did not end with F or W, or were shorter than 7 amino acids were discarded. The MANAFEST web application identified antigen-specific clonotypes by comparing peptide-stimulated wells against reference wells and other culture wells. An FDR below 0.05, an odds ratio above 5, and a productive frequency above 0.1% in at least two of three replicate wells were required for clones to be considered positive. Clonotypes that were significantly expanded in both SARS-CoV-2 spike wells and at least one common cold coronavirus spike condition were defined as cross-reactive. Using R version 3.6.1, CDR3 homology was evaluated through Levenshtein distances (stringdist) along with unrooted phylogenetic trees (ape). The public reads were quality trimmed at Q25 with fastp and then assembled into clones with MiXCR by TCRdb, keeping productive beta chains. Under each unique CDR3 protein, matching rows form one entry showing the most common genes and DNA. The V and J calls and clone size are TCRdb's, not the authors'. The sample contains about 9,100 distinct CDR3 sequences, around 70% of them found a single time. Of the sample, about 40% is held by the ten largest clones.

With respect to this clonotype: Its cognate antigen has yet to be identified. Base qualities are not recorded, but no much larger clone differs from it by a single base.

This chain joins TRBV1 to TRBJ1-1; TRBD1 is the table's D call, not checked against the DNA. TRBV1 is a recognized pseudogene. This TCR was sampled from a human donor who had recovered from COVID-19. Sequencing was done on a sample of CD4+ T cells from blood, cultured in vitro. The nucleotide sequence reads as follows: TGCACCAGCAGCCAAGATCGGGGGAACAGGGGCAGGGACACTGAAGCTTTCTTT. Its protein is CTSSQDRGNRGRDTEAFF.